These T cell receptor beta chains were read from a single sample in a study of cytomegalovirus exposure and HLA in healthy donors. Using immunoSEQ multiplex PCR, the repertoire was profiled, and TCRdb retains in-frame clones only, with some absent. The sample lists fewer than 130,000 clones; less than 85% were seen once. Specimen: PBMCs. The receptors here all came from a young man in good health and CMV-seropositive. Both conserved end residues are part of each CDR3. The D gene is left open where the match is weak. Expanded clones get a size class; other rows say once, few or many, or leave the size out.

clone_size	v_call	d_call	j_call	cdr3_aa	cdr3_nt
-	TRBV2	-	TRBJ2-1	CASSEGGGEQFF	TGTGCCAGCAGTGAAGGGGGAGGTGAGCAGTTCTTC
-	TRBV18	TRBD1	TRBJ1-4	CASSPVTGAATNEKLFF	TGTGCCAGCTCACCCGTGACAGGGGCAGCAACTAATGAAAAACTGTTTTTT
-	TRBV6-6	TRBD1	TRBJ1-5	CASRQGSYQPQHF	TGTGCCAGCAGACAGGGGTCCTATCAGCCCCAGCATTTT
once	TRBV27	-	TRBJ2-7	CASSPLRTDLTSYEQYF	TGTGCCAGCAGTCCCCTCCGGACAGACTTGACCTCCTACGAGCAGTACTTC
-	TRBV5-1	-	TRBJ1-4	CASSLDIQGAHEKLFF	TGCGCCAGCAGCTTGGATATCCAAGGGGCGCATGAAAAACTGTTTTTT
-	TRBV2	TRBD1	TRBJ2-7	CAWKTGGPGKPAEQYF	TGTGCCTGGAAGACAGGGGGCCCCGGTAAGCCTGCCGAGCAGTACTTC
-	TRBV7-9	TRBD1	TRBJ2-7	CASSSPQGADTYEQYF	TGTGCCAGCAGCTCCCCACAGGGGGCCGATACCTACGAGCAGTACTTC
-	TRBV7-9	-	TRBJ2-1	CASSLVKQASGGSYNEQFF	TGTGCCAGCAGCTTAGTAAAACAGGCCTCCGGGGGCTCCTACAATGAGCAGTTCTTC
-	TRBV7-2	-	TRBJ2-3	CASSLSGADTQYF	TGTGCCAGCAGCTTATCGGGGGCAGATACGCAGTATTTT
-	TRBV5-1	TRBD2	TRBJ2-3	CASSLGLAGRADTQYF	TGCGCCAGCAGCCTGGGACTAGCGGGTCGTGCAGATACGCAGTATTTT
-	TRBV7-7	-	TRBJ2-3	CASSLGGLVTDTQYF	TGTGCTAGCAGCTTAGGGGGACTTGTGACAGATACGCAGTATTTT
few	TRBV6-6	TRBD1	TRBJ1-2	CASSHGQGRDGYTF	TGTGCCAGCAGTCACGGACAGGGGCGAGATGGCTACACCTTC
-	TRBV15	-	TRBJ2-7	CATSQRGLAYEQYF	TGTGCCACCAGTCAAAGGGGTTTGGCCTACGAGCAGTACTTC
once	TRBV7-3	-	TRBJ2-1	CASSPNRDEQFF	TGTGCCAGCAGCCCTAACCGGGATGAGCAGTTCTTC
-	TRBV7-3	-	TRBJ2-1	CASSLKGLTDNEQFF	TGTGCCAGCAGCTTAAAGGGACTGACTGACAATGAGCAGTTCTTC
-	TRBV6-1	-	TRBJ2-6	CASSDRGSGANVLTF	TGTGCCAGCAGTGACAGGGGCTCTGGGGCCAACGTCCTGACTTTC
-	TRBV7-9	-	TRBJ1-2	CASSHQQVLYGYTF	TGTGCCAGCAGTCACCAACAGGTCCTCTATGGCTACACCTTC
once	TRBV28	-	TRBJ1-3	CASSSAAGRAFGNTIYF	TGTGCCAGCAGTTCCGCGGCGGGCAGAGCTTTTGGAAACACCATATATTTT
-	TRBV10-2	-	TRBJ2-7	CASSESTFQSSYEQYF	TGCGCCAGCAGTGAGTCGACTTTCCAGAGCTCCTACGAGCAGTACTTC
-	TRBV30	-	TRBJ1-2	CAWSVGDLNYGYTF	TGTGCCTGGAGTGTCGGGGACTTGAACTATGGCTACACCTTC
-	TRBV28	-	TRBJ1-2	CASSLGRDYGYTF	TGTGCCAGCAGTTTGGGCAGGGACTATGGCTACACCTTC
-	TRBV27	-	TRBJ2-2	CASSLTGANTGELFF	TGTGCCAGCAGTTTAACAGGCGCGAACACCGGGGAGCTGTTTTTT
-	TRBV4-3	-	TRBJ1-4	CASSQGPRGSEKLFF	TGCGCCAGCAGCCAAGGCCCCCGGGGGAGTGAAAAACTGTTTTTT
-	TRBV13	TRBD2	TRBJ2-7	CASSLGRGGYEQYF	TGTGCCAGCAGCTTAGGCCGGGGGGGCTACGAGCAGTACTTC
-	TRBV29-1	TRBD2	TRBJ2-3	CSVERVAGGYTDTQYF	TGCAGCGTTGAACGGGTAGCGGGGGGGTACACAGATACGCAGTATTTT
few	TRBV19	-	TRBJ2-6	CASSIAGLSSGANVLTF	TGTGCCAGTAGTATAGCCGGACTTAGCTCTGGGGCCAACGTCCTGACTTTC
-	TRBV30	TRBD2	TRBJ2-3	CAWETSGGNTQYF	TGTGCCTGGGAAACTAGCGGGGGTAATACGCAGTATTTT
few	TRBV28	-	TRBJ1-1	CASKEKRGIRAFF	TGTGCCAGCAAAGAAAAAAGGGGAATTCGAGCTTTCTTT
-	TRBV30	-	TRBJ1-6	CAWSFESLGNSPLHF	TGTGCCTGGAGTTTTGAGAGTCTTGGTAATTCACCCCTCCACTTT
few	TRBV6-1	-	TRBJ2-3	CASSEELGGTDTQYF	TGTGCCAGCAGTGAAGAACTTGGTGGCACAGATACGCAGTATTTT
few	TRBV5-6	-	TRBJ1-1	CASSWGLNTEAFF	TGTGCCAGCAGCTGGGGGCTGAACACTGAAGCTTTCTTT
-	TRBV10-3	-	TRBJ2-3	CAISDQVPDTQYF	TGTGCCATCAGTGATCAGGTACCAGATACGCAGTATTTT
-	TRBV28	-	TRBJ1-4	CASSIGATNEKLFF	TGTGCCAGCAGTATCGGTGCAACTAATGAAAAACTGTTTTTT
-	TRBV5-1	TRBD1	TRBJ1-2	CASSLISTGGTANYGYTF	TGCGCCAGCAGCTTGATATCTACAGGGGGGACAGCTAACTATGGCTACACCTTC
-	TRBV19	-	TRBJ1-5	CASLAQGQGNQPQHF	TGTGCCAGTTTGGCGCAGGGCCAGGGCAATCAGCCCCAGCATTTT
few	TRBV10-2	TRBD2	TRBJ2-1	CASRGLENEQFF	TGCGCCAGCAGGGGACTAGAAAATGAGCAGTTCTTC
-	TRBV5-4	-	TRBJ2-5	CASSLGTGIQETQYF	TGTGCCAGCAGCTTGGGTACAGGAATTCAAGAGACCCAGTACTTC
-	TRBV7-9	TRBD1	TRBJ1-5	CASSFGQGARGPQHF	TGTGCCAGCAGCTTTGGGCAGGGGGCCCGTGGGCCCCAGCATTTT
-	TRBV4-1	-	TRBJ1-4	CASSTPRGALTNEKLFF	TGCGCCAGCAGCACTCCTCGGGGGGCGTTAACTAATGAAAAACTGTTTTTT
once	TRBV6-1	TRBD1	TRBJ1-5	CASSPGQASNQPQHF	TGTGCCAGCAGTCCCGGACAGGCAAGCAATCAGCCCCAGCATTTT
-	TRBV5-1	TRBD2	TRBJ2-7	CASSLNPSGTYEQYF	TGCGCCAGCAGCTTGAACCCTAGCGGTACCTACGAGCAGTACTTC
-	TRBV4-1	-	TRBJ2-2	CASSLGDILLNTGELFF	TGCGCCAGCAGCCTGGGGGACATACTTTTAAACACCGGGGAGCTGTTTTTT
-	TRBV21-1	-	TRBJ2-3	CASSARTDTQYF	TGTGCCAGCAGCGCCCGGACAGATACGCAGTATTTT
-	TRBV19	-	TRBJ1-6	CASTGRGQPSLHF	TGTGCCAGTACCGGGAGGGGCCAACCCAGCCTCCACTTT
-	TRBV19	-	TRBJ1-5	CASSISLGRSNQPQHF	TGTGCCAGTAGTATAAGTTTGGGGCGATCAAATCAGCCCCAGCATTTT
-	TRBV29-1	TRBD1	TRBJ2-7	CSVERGQGSYEQYF	TGCAGCGTTGAAAGAGGACAGGGCTCCTACGAGCAGTACTTC
once	TRBV18	-	TRBJ2-3	CASSRTKSTDTQYF	TGTGCCAGCTCACGGACAAAGAGCACAGATACGCAGTATTTT
-	TRBV28	TRBD1	TRBJ2-7	CASSLWGQGSYEQYF	TGTGCCAGCAGTTTATGGGGACAGGGGTCGTACGAGCAGTACTTC
-	TRBV4-3	TRBD1	TRBJ2-5	CASSQSTGAGETQYF	TGCGCCAGCAGCCAATCGACAGGGGCCGGGGAGACCCAGTACTTC
-	TRBV7-9	-	TRBJ2-7	CASSPGQYEQYF	TGTGCCAGCAGCCCTGGACAGTACGAGCAGTACTTC
-	TRBV7-2	TRBD1	TRBJ1-2	CASSPSGQRANYGYTF	TGTGCCAGCAGCCCATCGGGACAGCGAGCTAACTATGGCTACACCTTC
-	TRBV28	-	TRBJ2-7	CASSIHPREQYF	TGTGCCAGCAGCATCCACCCCCGGGAGCAGTACTTC
-	TRBV7-6	TRBD2	TRBJ2-1	CASSLVIGGAGGYNEQFF	TGTGCCAGCAGCTTAGTGATTGGAGGAGCGGGGGGCTACAATGAGCAGTTCTTC
-	TRBV7-3	-	TRBJ2-1	CASSPTPRTPSSYNEQFF	TGTGCCAGCAGTCCAACACCAAGGACTCCAAGCTCCTACAATGAGCAGTTCTTC
once	TRBV9	-	TRBJ2-5	CASSVEGDTREQYF	TGTGCCAGCAGCGTAGAGGGGGACACAAGGGAGCAGTACTTC
-	TRBV18	TRBD1	TRBJ1-5	CASSPRGQGGGNQPQHF	TGTGCCAGCTCACCGCGGGGACAGGGGGGGGGCAATCAGCCCCAGCATTTT
-	TRBV28	TRBD1	TRBJ2-5	CASSPVTGVQETQYF	TGTGCCAGCAGTCCAGTGACAGGGGTCCAAGAGACCCAGTACTTC